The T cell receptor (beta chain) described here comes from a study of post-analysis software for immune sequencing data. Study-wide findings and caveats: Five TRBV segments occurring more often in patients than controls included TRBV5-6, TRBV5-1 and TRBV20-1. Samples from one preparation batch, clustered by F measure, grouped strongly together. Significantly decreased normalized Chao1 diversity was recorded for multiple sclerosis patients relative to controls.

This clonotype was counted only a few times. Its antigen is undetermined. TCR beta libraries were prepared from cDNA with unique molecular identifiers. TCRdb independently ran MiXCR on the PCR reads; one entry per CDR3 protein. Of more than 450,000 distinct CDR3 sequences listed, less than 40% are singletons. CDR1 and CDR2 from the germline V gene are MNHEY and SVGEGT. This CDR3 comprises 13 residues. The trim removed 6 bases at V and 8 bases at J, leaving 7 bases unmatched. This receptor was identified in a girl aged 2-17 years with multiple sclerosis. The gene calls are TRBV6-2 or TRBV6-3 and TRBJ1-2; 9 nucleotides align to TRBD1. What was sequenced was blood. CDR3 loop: CASSQTGGKGYTF. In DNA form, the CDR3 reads TGTGCCAGCAGCCAGACAGGGGGAAAGGGCTACACCTTC.